The T cell receptor beta chain under discussion was sequenced for a study of T-cell memory formation after mild COVID-19. Findings and limits, study-wide: Mainly in CM and EM were contracting CD4+ clones; CD8+ were in EMRA. Contracting clones from day 15 to 85 had balanced CD4/CD8; later expanders favoured CD4+. Researchers found some responding clones in pre-infection memory, a sign that cross-reactive memory joined.

Constant-segment primers and 5'RACE yielded cDNA libraries for TCR alpha and TCR beta, each carrying sample barcodes and UMIs. One entry per CDR3 protein results from TCRdb running MiXCR on the 5' RACE reads. The top ten hold about 21% of the sample, which has fewer than 400,000 distinct CDR3 sequences, roughly 13% seen once. Deletions cut 5 bases from V and 3 bases from J, with 14 bases between. This CDR3 has 14 amino acids. CDR1 and CDR2 from the germline V gene are SEHNR and FQNEAQ (reference sequence). Turning to this clonotype: As yet, its antigen is unknown.

Sequencing was carried out using PBMCs or a T cell subset sorted from them (not recorded which). The rearrangement links TRBV7-9 to TRBJ2-7, with D unclear. The clonotype was recovered from a man younger than 30 who had mild COVID-19 (a few samples of this study predate the infection). Cell type and time point are not known. In DNA, the CDR3 is TGTGCCAGCAGCCCCCGCGGATACCACTACGAGCAGTACTTC. Translation: CASSPRGYHYEQYF. Filled out from reference TRBV7-9 and TRBJ2-7, the complete variable domain reads DTGVSQNPRHKITKRGQNVTFRCDPISEHNRLYWYRQTLGQGPEFLTYFQNEAQLEKSRLLSDRFSAERPKGSFSTLEIQRTEQGDSAMYLCASSPRGYHYEQYFGPGTRLTVT.